What follows are 5 T cell receptor beta chains derived from one specimen sequenced in a study of Ad26.COV2.S vaccination and SARS-CoV-2 variants. The assay was immunoSEQ multiplex PCR, and TCRdb's table has in-frame clones only and misses some. The repertoire has 410,000 or so clones, 80% to 95% of them found once; the top ten carry about 1.7%. Regarding treatment: some 20 received Ad26.COV2.S at low or high dose, single or two shots; 5 received placebo; per-sample allocation not given. Sampling occurred on day 63 after the first vaccine or placebo injection. The sample in question was peripheral blood, obtained in a trial of Ad26.COV2.S vaccine versus placebo. The receptors stem from a person between 18 and 60 years old who received the Ad26.COV2.S COVID-19 vaccine or a placebo.

This clone was detected once. The chain joins TRBV28 to TRBJ1-2; the match to TRBD1 covers 9 bases. Germline CDR1 MDHEN, CDR2 SYDVKM. V dropped 6 bases and J dropped 14; count of bases not matched to a gene: 13. The CDR3 consists of 13 residues. The CDR3 loop is CASRQPGTGRKTF. In nucleotides, the CDR3 is TGTGCCAGCAGGCAACCCGGGACAGGGCGTAAGACCTTC.

The chain carries TRBV6-2 or TRBV6-3 and TRBJ1-1; 9 bases are shared with TRBD1. V gave up 3 bases and J gave up 1 base; unmatched junction bases: 9. The CDR3 covers 17 residues. CDR1 MNHEY and CDR2 SVGEGT come from the germline V gene. DNA of the CDR3: TGTGCCAGCAGTTATGCCCCCACAGGGGGCAAGAACACTGAAGCTTTCTTT. Its translation is CASSYAPTGGKNTEAFF.

This clone was counted once. This chain links TRBV20-1 with TRBJ1-1; D gene uncertain. The CDR3 has 11 amino acids. Germline V lookup: CDR1 DFQATT, CDR2 SNEGSKA (reference sequence). V gave up 6 bases and J gave up 1 base, with 6 bases separating them. The CDR3 region is CSAQENTEAFF. In DNA, the CDR3 is TGCAGTGCCCAGGAGAACACTGAAGCTTTCTTT.

This chain connects TRBV27 to TRBJ2-1; a weak D match, TRBD2 (6 bases). The CDR3 covers 14 residues. Trimming stripped 5 bases from V and 1 base from J, with 9 bases between. Germline CDR1 MNHEY, CDR2 SMNVEV (reference sequence). The CDR3 coding sequence is TGTGCCAGCAGTCACGGGGGTTCCTACAATGAGCAGTTCTTC. Its protein is CASSHGGSYNEQFF.

In this sample, this clone turned up once. This chain connects TRBV19 to TRBJ1-5; 8 bases match TRBD1. CDR1 is LNHDA and CDR2 is SQIVND in the germline V gene (reference sequence). V was clipped by 3 bases and J by 0 bases; unmatched bases: 1. This CDR3 region has 15 residues. The CDR3 DNA follows: TGTGCCAGTAGTATCGGACAGGGTAGCAATCAGCCCCAGCATTTT. It encodes CASSIGQGSNQPQHF.